This T cell receptor beta chain was captured in a study of cytomegalovirus exposure and HLA in healthy donors listed by TCRdb under 2017. General notes on the study: According to an earlier analysis of 587 of the donors, some 180 million T cells yielded over 100 million unique TCR beta sequences and around 280 Gb of sequence data. The number of typed donors differed by locus: about 620-640 for A, B, C, DRB1 and DQB1; some 500 for DQA1; approximately 610 for DPA1; and some 450 for DPB1. Four to six DR-DQ haplotypes were handled as single units for association and clustering because linkage in the cohort was strong. An early release that covered 640 HLA-typed donors contained approximately 300 gigabases of sequencing data and 70 million to 100 million unique TCR sequences. Besides the first cohort of about 730 subjects, a separate validation cohort made up of 90 to 150 different subjects was used. Every discovery cohort repertoire had been produced on one sequencing platform. In the later analysis, no new phenotypic data were used to find candidate immune exposures; instead, reliance was placed on TCR beta sequences and their occurrence across donors. Donor age, sex, ethnicity and CMV serostatus were compiled together with the repertoire data. The study aimed to test whether signatures of past pathogen exposure could be identified by cataloging public T cell receptors. The study combined high-throughput TCR immunosequencing, statistical association of individual TCRs with disease status, and machine learning to predict cytomegalovirus infection status. A later genetic analysis took genome-wide SNP genotypes for about 65% of the 666 donors and used that subset as a discovery cohort. A later analysis re-examined previously published TCR beta repertoires from roughly 650 donors and added high-resolution HLA genotyping to investigate patterns of TCR occurrence. Among around 400 genotyped donors of the cohort, an average of 235,054 unique TCR beta nucleotide sequences were sequenced per donor, roughly 18% of them non-productive. An earlier analysis of 587 of the donors used high-throughput TCR beta sequencing to judge whether each TCR beta V gene segment behaved as functional or pseudogenic. Of the 300 to 500 genotyped donors, more than 75% were placed in the genetic ancestry cluster associated with self-reported Caucasian donors. Both class I and class II loci were covered by HLA typing, at four-digit resolution. The study used immunosequencing to profile the T cell repertoires of approximately 650 subjects and linked those repertoires to cytomegalovirus serostatus.

Libraries were constructed by the immunoSEQ multiplex PCR assay. For the multiplex PCR, a mixture combining 60 forward primers for TCR Vbeta segments and 13 reverse primers for TCR Jbeta segments was used. A multiplex PCR assay on genomic DNA amplified the CDR3 region of rearranged TCR beta genes. The Illumina HiSeq System was used to sequence the amplified TCR beta libraries as 87-base-pair reads. Per the source publication's procedure: In a later analysis, tens of millions of unique TCR beta chains were counted across the 666 repertoires, and roughly 10 million of these chains were shared by at least two donors. Raw reads were error-corrected and collapsed into unique sequences by a nearest-neighbor algorithm in which closely related sequences were merged to remove PCR and sequencing errors. Alignment of CDR3 sequences to IMGT reference sequences was used to assign V, D and J gene segments. For a sequence to be retained, at least a six-nucleotide match to both a V gene segment and a J gene segment was required. Rearrangements were called productive when the CDR3 lacked stop codons and stayed in frame with V and J; all others were non-productive. CDR3 was defined by IMGT convention, running from the second conserved V-encoded cysteine to the conserved J-encoded phenylalanine. In an earlier analysis of around 600 of the donors, sequences lacking an unambiguous match to a single V gene segment were excluded. In an earlier analysis of some 590 of the donors, a V segment was called functional when productive rearrangements were above 56.7%, and segregating when the standard deviation between donors exceeded 5%. To diagnose cytomegalovirus status from the catalog of TCR beta chain sequences, a statistical classification framework was built. In a later analysis, V and J genes were assigned by comparing TCR nucleotide sequences against IMGT/GENE-DB human TR gene sequences. In a later analysis, CDR3 sequences and most-parsimonious VDJ recombination scenarios were assigned using the TCRdist pipeline. In a later analysis, each TCR beta chain was defined by its CDR3 amino acid sequence together with its V-gene family, and reads lacking a unique V-gene family were excluded. To address suspected cross-contamination and a sequencing artifact, a later analysis removed 592 highly shared, low-generation-probability nucleotide sequences. For each public chain, a later analysis derived a clonal expansion index from normalized ranks of inferred template counts within each repertoire. In a later analysis, generation probabilities were computed with a VDJ recombination model fitted to out-of-frame rearrangements, and the resulting probabilities were checked against IGoR. In a later analysis, hypergeometric tests were used to score TCR-TCR, TCR-HLA and TCR-CMV co-occurrence, with a repertoire-size bias correction applied to TCR pairs. In a later analysis, false discovery rates were estimated by permuting HLA or CMV assignments 20 times. A later analysis grouped co-occurring TCRs with DBSCAN, adding TCRdist sequence similarity when clustering within HLA-allele-positive subsets. Repertoires with fewer than 30,000 or more than 120,000 public chains were left out of co-occurrence clustering, as were about five repertoires with anomalous nucleotide sharing. TCRdb carries this immuneACCESS record with in-frame sequences only. Its versions omit some clonotypes, under half of them owing to an unresolved V gene in the studies checked, with the rest unexplained. Clone size and the V and J calls come from that table; the DNA yielded D and trimming. This sample is represented by some 200,000 clones; around 70% of them were singletons. 2% to 3% of the sample comes from the top ten.

The cohort consisted of hundreds of healthy bone marrow donors. At the time of sampling, every cohort member was nominally healthy, though immune exposures that went unrecorded were likely present. The donor was CMV seropositive and belonged to the group of more than 250 seropositive cohort members. Every donor gave a peripheral blood sample, and the peripheral blood mononuclear cells from that sample were used for TCR beta sequencing. The Qiagen DNeasy Blood Extraction Kit was used to extract genomic DNA from the blood cell samples. Points the paper makes about the study in general: In a later analysis, TCR association rates were found to vary across HLA loci, with the most associated TCRs seen for DRB1 alleles and the fewest for HLA-C alleles. In a later analysis, most CMV-associated TCR beta chains were found to appear HLA-restricted, with HLA associations seemingly driven largely by CMV exposure. Immune exposure information for the cohort was limited to CMV serostatus. In vitro tests confirmed that a few of the cytomegalovirus-associated TCR beta chains recognize cytomegalovirus antigens. In a later analysis, about 16,000 TCR beta sequences were associated with specific HLA alleles at a false discovery rate of 0.05. A cluster of highly shared sequence variants was judged likely to represent a technical artifact of the sequencing pipeline. In the study, about 150 TCR beta chains were listed as associated with cytomegalovirus. The cohort was sequenced for TCR beta chains only, and without alpha or paired-chain data the features that could be detected were limited. Cytomegalovirus status was reported to be diagnosed by the classifier with high specificity and sensitivity in both the original and validation cohorts. An association between a missense DCLRE1C variant and V-gene and J-gene trimming of TCR beta chains was found in a later genetic analysis and replicated in an independent cohort. A further reported finding was that TCR beta sequences accurately predicted the HLA-A and HLA-B alleles for most subjects in the first cohort. Most TCR sequences were seen in very few donors, while some public TCRs were found in many individuals. It was suggested by the authors that the approach could potentially be generalized to other disease states and immunological phenotypes. Because some donors lacked HLA typing at each locus, the association tests relied only on the typed subset. A later analysis reported that several top co-occurrence clusters appeared linked to parvovirus B19, influenza, CMV and Epstein-Barr virus. Strong co-occurrence of HLA alleles, especially DR and DQ, made assigning TCR associations to individual alleles difficult. In a later analysis, HLA-associated TCR beta chains showed more clonal expansion and lower generation probabilities than non-associated chains that were equally common. Linkage disequilibrium might explain the correlated functional status among segregating V segments, but an unknown experimental factor could not be excluded. An earlier analysis of around 600 of the donors showed that most TCR beta V segments appeared in productive rearrangements either about 87% or about 30% of the time, which broadly matched IMGT annotations. Compared with the roughly 600-donor mean, donors in an Asian-associated ancestry cluster had fewer N-insertions in productive TCRs, according to a later genetic analysis. Because counts were too low, roughly 17 rarely observed V segments, including chromosome 9 orphons, were left out of the earlier analysis of 500 to 750 of the donors. The presence/absence analyses assumed that sequencing depth was roughly uniform across donors, and that assumption may not be true.

Remarks on this clone: The specificity of this receptor is unknown. No clone much larger than this one lies a single base away; base qualities are absent.

The specimen sequenced was PBMCs. The sequence was obtained from a man aged 35-49 years in good health and CMV-seropositive.

The CDR3 protein sequence reads: CASSQRWSSNQPQHF. The base sequence is TGCGCCAGCAGCCAACGGTGGAGTAGCAATCAGCCCCAGCATTTT. In this chain, TRBV4-3 is recombined with TRBJ1-5, with the D gene not clear enough to name. The CDR3 has 15 amino acids, counting the end cysteine and phenylalanine. Only CDR3 DNA is held: 45 bases, read in frame from base 1. The germline ends are 8 bases apart after V is trimmed by 2 bases and J by 0 bases. The germline V gene sets CDR1 to LGHNA and CDR2 to YSLEER.